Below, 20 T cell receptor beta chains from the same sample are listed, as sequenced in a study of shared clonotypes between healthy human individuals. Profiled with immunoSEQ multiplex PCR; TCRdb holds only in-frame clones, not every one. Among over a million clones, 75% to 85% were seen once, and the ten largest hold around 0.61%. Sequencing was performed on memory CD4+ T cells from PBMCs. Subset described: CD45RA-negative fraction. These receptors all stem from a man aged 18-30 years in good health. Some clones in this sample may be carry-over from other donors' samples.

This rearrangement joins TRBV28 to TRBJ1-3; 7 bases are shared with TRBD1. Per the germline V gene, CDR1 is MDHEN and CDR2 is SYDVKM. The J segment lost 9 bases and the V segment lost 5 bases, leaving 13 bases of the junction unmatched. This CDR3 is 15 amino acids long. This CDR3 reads CASSRSGTAVFTIYF. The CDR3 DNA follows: TGTGCCAGCAGTCGTTCCGGGACAGCAGTCTTCACCATATATTTT.

The CDR3 nucleotides are TGTGCCAGCAGCCCAGAACCCGGGTACGGCTATGGCTACACCTTC. Translating it yields CASSPEPGYGYGYTF. The chain employs TRBV11-2 and TRBJ1-2; D ambiguous. The length of the CDR3 is 15 residues. Germline values: CDR1 SGHAT, CDR2 FQNNGV. With 5 bases removed from V and 4 bases from J, the gap between germline ends came to 17 bases.

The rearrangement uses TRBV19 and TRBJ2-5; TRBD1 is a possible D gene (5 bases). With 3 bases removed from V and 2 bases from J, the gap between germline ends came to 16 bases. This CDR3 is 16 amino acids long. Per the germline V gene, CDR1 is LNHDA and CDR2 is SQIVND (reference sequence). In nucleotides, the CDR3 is TGTGCCAGTAGTATTGGGCTAGGGGTGATACAAGAGACCCAGTACTTC. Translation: CASSIGLGVIQETQYF.

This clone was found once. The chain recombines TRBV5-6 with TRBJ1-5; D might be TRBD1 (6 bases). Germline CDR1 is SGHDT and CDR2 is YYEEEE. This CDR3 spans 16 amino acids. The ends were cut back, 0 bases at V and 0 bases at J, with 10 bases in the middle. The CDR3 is CASSLGGPGSNQPQHF. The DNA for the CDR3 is TGTGCCAGCAGCTTGGGGGGGCCCGGTAGCAATCAGCCCCAGCATTTT.

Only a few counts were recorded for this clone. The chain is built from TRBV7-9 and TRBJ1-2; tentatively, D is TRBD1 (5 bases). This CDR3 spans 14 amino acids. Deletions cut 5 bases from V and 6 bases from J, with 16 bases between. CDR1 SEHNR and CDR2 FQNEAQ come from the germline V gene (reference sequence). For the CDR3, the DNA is TGTGCCAGCAGCGGGAGCAGGGTTGTCCATGGCTACACCTTC. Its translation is CASSGSRVVHGYTF.

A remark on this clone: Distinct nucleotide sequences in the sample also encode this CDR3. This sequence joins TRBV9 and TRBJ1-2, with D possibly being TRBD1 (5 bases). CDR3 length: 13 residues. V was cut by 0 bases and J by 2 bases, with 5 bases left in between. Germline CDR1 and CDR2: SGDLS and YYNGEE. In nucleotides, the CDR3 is TGTGCCAGCAGCGTAGCAGGGAACTATGGCTACACCTTC. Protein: CASSVAGNYGYTF.

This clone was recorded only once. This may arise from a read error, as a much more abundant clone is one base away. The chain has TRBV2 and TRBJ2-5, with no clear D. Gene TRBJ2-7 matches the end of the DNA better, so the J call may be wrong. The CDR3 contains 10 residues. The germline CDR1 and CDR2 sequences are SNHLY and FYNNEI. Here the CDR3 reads CASSDYEQYF. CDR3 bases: TGTGCCAGCAGTGATTACGAGCAGTACTTC.

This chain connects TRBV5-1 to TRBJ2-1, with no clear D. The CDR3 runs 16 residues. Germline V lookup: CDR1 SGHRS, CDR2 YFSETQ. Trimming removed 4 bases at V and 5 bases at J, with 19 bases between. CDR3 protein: CASSPFTTTENNEQFF. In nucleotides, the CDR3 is TGCGCCAGCAGCCCCTTTACTACAACCGAGAACAATGAGCAGTTCTTC.

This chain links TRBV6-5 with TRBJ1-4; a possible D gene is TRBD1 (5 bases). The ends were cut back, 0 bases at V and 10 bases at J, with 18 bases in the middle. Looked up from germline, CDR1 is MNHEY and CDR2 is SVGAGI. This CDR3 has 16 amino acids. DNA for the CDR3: TGTGCCAGCAGTTACTCCCTGGAGACAGATATCGGAAAACTGTTTTTT. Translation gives CASSYSLETDIGKLFF.

The CDR3 sequence is CASSSYRQGETQYF. CDR3 DNA sequence: TGCGCCAGCAGCTCTTACCGACAGGGAGAGACCCAGTACTTC. The rearrangement uses TRBV5-1 and TRBJ2-5; TRBD1 agrees at 7 bases. V was clipped by 3 bases and J by 4 bases; unmatched bases: 6. The CDR3 has 14 residues. Germline V gene data show CDR1 as SGHRS and CDR2 as YFSETQ.

The CDR3 protein is CASRPRPSYNEQFF. CDR3 in DNA: TGTGCCAGCAGGCCGAGGCCCTCCTACAATGAGCAGTTCTTC. The chain joins TRBV6-5 to TRBJ2-1, with no clear D. V was clipped by 6 bases and J by 0 bases, with 9 bases between them. This CDR3 region has 14 residues. Germline CDR1 is MNHEY and CDR2 is SVGAGI.

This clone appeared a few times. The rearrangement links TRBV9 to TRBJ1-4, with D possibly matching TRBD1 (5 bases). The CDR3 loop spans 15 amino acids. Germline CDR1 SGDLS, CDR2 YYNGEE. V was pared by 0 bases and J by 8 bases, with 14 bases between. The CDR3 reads CASSVEPQEGEKLFF. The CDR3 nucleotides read TGTGCCAGCAGCGTAGAACCGCAGGAGGGGGAAAAACTGTTTTTT.

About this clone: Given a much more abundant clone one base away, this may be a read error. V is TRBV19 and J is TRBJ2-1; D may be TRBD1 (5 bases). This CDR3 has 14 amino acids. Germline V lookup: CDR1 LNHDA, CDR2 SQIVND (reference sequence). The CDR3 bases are TGTGCCAGTAGTATAAGCCCCAGGGCAAATGAGCGGTTCTTC. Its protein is CASSISPRANERFF.

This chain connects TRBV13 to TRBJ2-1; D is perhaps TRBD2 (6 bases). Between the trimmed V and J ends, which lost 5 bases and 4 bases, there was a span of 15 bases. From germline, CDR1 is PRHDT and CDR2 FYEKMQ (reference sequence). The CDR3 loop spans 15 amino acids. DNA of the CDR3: TGTGCCAGCAGCCGAAGGCCTAGCGATTACAATGAGCAGTTCTTC. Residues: CASSRRPSDYNEQFF.

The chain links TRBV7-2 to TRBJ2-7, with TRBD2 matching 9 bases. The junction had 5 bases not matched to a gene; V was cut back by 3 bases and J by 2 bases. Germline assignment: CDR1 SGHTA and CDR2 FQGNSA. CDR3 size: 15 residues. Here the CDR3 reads CASSFLAGPTYEQYF. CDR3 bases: TGTGCCAGCAGCTTCCTAGCGGGACCCACCTACGAGCAGTACTTC. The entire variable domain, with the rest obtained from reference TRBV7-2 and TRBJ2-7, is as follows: GAGVSQSPSNKVTEKGKDVELRCDPISGHTALYWYRQSLGQGLEFLIYFQGNSAPDKSGLPSDRFSAERTGGSVSTLTIQRTQQEDSAVYLCASSFLAGPTYEQYFGPGTRLTVT.

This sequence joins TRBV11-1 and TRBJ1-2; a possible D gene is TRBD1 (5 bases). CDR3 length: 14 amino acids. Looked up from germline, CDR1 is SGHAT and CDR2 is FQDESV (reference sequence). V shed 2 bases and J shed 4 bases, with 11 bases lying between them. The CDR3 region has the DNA TGTGCCAGCAGCTTAAATCAGGGATCCTATGGCTACACCTTC. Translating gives CASSLNQGSYGYTF.

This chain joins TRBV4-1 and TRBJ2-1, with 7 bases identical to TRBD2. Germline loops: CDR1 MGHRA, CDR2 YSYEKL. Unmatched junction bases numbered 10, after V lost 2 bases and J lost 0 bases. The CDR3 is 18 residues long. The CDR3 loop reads CASSQTLAKGTSYNEQFF. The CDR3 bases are TGCGCCAGCAGCCAAACACTAGCGAAAGGTACCTCCTACAATGAGCAGTTCTTC.

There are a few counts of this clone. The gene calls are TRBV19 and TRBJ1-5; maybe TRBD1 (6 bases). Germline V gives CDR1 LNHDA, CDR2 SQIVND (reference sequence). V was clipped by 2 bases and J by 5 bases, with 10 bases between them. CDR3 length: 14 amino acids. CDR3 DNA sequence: TGTGCCAGTAGTATATCAGGGGATTATCAGCCCCAGCATTTT. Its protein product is CASSISGDYQPQHF.

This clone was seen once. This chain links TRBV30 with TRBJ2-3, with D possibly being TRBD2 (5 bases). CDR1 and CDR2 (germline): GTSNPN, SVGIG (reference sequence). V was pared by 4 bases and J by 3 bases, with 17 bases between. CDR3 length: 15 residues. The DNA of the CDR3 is TGTGCCTGGAAACCTGGCGGGTTTGGGACAGATACGCAGTATTTT. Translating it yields CAWKPGGFGTDTQYF.

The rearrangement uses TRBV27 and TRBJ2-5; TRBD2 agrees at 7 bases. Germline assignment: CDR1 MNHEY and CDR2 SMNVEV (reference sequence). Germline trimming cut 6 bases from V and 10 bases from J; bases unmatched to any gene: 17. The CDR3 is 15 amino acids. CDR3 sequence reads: CASSLGLADLEGQYF. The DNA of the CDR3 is TGTGCCAGCAGCCTAGGGCTAGCGGACCTCGAGGGCCAGTACTTC.